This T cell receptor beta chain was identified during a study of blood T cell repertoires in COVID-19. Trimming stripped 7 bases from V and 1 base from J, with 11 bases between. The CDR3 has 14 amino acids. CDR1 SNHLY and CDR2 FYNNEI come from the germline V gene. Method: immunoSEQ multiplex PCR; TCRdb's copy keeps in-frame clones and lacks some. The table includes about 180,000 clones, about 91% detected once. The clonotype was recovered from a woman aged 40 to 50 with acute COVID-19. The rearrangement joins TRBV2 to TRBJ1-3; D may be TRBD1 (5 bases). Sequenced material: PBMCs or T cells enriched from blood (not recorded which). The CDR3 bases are TGTGCCAGCAATCAAAGGGGTTCTGGAAACACCATATATTTT. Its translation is CASNQRGSGNTIYF.